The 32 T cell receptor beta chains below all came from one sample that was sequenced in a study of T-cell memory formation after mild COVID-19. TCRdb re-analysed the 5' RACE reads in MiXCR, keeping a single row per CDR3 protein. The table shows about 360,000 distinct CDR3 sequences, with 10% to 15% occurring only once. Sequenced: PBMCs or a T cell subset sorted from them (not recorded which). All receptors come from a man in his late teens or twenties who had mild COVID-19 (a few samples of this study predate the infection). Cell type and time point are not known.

CDR3 in amino acids: CSAERGGYEQFF. The CDR3 DNA sequence: TGCAGTGCAGAGCGGGGGGGCTATGAGCAGTTCTTC. The chain recombines TRBV20-1 with TRBJ2-1, with 10 bases aligning to TRBD2. V dropped 6 bases and J dropped 8; count of bases not matched to a gene: 4. Germline CDR1 and CDR2: DFQATT and SNEGSKA (reference sequence). This CDR3 spans 12 amino acids.

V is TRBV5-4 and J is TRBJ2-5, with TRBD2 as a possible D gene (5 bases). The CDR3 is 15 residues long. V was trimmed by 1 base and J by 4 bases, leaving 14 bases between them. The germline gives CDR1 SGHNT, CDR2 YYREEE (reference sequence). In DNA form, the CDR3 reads TGTGCCAGCAGCTTGCCGGGGTCGGGTGGAGAGACCCAGTACTTC. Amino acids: CASSLPGSGGETQYF. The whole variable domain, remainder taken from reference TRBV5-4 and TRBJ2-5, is ETGVTQSPTHLIKTRGQQVTLRCSSQSGHNTVSWYQQALGQGPQFIFQYYREEENGRGNFPPRFSGLQFPNYSSELNVNALELDDSALYLCASSLPGSGGETQYFGPGTRLLVL.

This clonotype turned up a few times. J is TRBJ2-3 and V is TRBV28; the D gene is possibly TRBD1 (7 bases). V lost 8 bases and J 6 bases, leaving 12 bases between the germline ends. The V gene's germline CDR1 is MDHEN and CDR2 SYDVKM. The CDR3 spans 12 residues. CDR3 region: CASAQGRDTQYF. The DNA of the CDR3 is TGTGCCAGCGCACAGGGGAGGGATACGCAGTATTTT.

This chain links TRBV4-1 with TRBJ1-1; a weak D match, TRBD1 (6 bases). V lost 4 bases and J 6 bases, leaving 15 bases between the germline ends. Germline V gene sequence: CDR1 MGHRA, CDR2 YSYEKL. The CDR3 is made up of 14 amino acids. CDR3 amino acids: CASSLTGKVAEAFF. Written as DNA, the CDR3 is TGCGCCAGCAGCCTTACAGGGAAGGTGGCTGAAGCTTTCTTT.

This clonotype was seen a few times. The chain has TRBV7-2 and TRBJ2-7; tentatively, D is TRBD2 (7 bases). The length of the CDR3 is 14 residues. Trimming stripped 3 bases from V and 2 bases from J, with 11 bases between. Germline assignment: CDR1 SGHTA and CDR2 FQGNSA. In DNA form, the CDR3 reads TGTGCCAGCAGCTTCTCCGGGGGGCCCTACGAGCAGTACTTC. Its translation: CASSFSGGPYEQYF.

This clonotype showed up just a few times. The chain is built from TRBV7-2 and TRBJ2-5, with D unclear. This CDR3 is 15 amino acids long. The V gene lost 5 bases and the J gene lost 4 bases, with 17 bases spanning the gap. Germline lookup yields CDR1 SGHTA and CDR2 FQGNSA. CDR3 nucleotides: TGTGCCAGCAGCCGTACGGGCCAGCCGAGAGAGACCCAGTACTTC. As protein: CASSRTGQPRETQYF.

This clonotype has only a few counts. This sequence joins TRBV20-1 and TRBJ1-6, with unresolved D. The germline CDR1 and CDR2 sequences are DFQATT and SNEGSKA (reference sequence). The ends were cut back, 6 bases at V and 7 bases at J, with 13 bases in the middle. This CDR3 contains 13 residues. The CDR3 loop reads CSASPEINSPLHF. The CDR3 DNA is TGCAGTGCAAGCCCCGAAATCAATTCACCCCTCCACTTT.

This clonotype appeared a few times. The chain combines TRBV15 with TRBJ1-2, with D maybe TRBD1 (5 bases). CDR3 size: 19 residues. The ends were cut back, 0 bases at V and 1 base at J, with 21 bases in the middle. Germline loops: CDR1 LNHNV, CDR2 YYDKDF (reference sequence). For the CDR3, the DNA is TGTGCCACCAGCAGAGATATACCACAGGAGGCTCGCGGTAACTATGGCTACACCTTC. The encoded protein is CATSRDIPQEARGNYGYTF.

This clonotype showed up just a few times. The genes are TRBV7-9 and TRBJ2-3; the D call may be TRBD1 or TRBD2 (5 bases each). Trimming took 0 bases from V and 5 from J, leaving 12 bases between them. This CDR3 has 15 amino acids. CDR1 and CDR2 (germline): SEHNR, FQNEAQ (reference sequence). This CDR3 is CASSLAGRYRDTQYF. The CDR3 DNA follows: TGTGCCAGCAGCTTAGCGGGACGATATAGAGATACGCAGTATTTT.

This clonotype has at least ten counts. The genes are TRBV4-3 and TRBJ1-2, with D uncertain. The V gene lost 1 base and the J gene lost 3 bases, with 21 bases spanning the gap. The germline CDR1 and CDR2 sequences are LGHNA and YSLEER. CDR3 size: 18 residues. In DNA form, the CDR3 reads TGCGCCAGCAGCCAAGGACGAGGGCAGGCGCTCAATTACTATGGCTACACCTTC. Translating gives CASSQGRGQALNYYGYTF.

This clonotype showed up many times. DNA of the CDR3: TGTGCCAGCAGTTACTCCCCCAGGACGTTCTATGAGCAGTTCTTC. Protein sequence: CASSYSPRTFYEQFF. The chain is built from TRBV6-5 and TRBJ2-1; D is unclear. The V gene's germline CDR1 is MNHEY and CDR2 SVGAGI. CDR3 length: 15 amino acids. Trimming cost V 0 bases and J 8 bases, with 14 bases left between them.

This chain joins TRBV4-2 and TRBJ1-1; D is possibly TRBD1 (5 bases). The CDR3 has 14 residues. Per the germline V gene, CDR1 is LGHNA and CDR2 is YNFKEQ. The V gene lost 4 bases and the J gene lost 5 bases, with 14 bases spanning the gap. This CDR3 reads CASSLDQGRTEAFF. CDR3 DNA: TGTGCCAGCAGCCTAGATCAGGGAAGGACTGAAGCTTTCTTT.

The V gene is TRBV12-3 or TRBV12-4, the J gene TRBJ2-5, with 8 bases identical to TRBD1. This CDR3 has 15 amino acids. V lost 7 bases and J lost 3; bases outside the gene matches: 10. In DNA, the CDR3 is TGTGCCAGCAATTACAAGGGGACAGGCAAAGAGACCCAGTACTTC. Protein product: CASNYKGTGKETQYF.

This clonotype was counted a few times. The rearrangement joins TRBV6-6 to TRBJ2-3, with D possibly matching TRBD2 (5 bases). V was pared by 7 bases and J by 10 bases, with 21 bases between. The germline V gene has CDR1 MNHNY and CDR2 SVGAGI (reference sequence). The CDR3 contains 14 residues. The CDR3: CASISALAAFPQYF. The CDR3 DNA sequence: TGTGCCAGCATTTCTGCCCTAGCTGCGTTTCCGCAGTATTTT.

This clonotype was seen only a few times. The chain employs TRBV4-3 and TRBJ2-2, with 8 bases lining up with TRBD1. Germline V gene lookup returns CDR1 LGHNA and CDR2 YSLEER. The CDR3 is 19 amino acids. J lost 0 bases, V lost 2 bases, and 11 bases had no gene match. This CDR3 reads CASSQYVVADRANTGELFF. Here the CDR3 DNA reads TGCGCCAGCAGCCAATATGTAGTCGCGGACAGGGCGAACACCGGGGAGCTGTTTTTT.

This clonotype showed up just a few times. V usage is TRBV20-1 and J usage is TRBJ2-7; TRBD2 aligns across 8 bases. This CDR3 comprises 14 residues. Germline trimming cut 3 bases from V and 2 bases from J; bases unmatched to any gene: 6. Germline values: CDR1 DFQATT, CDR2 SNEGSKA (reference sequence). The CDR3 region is CSASQAGEPYEQYV. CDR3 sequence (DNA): TGCAGTGCTAGTCAAGCGGGGGAACCCTACGAGCAGTACGTC.

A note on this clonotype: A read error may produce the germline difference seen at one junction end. The CDR3 DNA sequence: TGTGCCATAAGTGATACCCTGAACACTGAAGCTTTCTTT. It yields the protein CAISDTLNTEAFF. The chain employs TRBV10-3 and TRBJ1-1, with D unresolved. This CDR3 has 13 residues. The germline V gene encodes CDR1 ENHRY and CDR2 SYGVKD.

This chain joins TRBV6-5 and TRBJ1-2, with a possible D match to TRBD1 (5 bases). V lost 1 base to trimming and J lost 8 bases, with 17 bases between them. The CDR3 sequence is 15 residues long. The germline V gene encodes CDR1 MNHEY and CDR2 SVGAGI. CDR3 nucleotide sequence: TGTGCCAGCAGTTACTACCCGGGGGGAAAAAGCGGCTACACCTTC. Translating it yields CASSYYPGGKSGYTF.

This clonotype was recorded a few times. The chain's CDR3 is CSAIAGGETQYF. The CDR3 nucleotides read TGCAGTGCCATAGCGGGGGGAGAGACCCAGTACTTC. The gene calls are TRBV20-1 and TRBJ2-5; 10 nucleotides line up with TRBD2. The length of the CDR3 is 12 residues. Germline CDR1 DFQATT, CDR2 SNEGSKA (reference sequence). V lost 6 bases and J lost 4; bases outside the gene matches: 2.

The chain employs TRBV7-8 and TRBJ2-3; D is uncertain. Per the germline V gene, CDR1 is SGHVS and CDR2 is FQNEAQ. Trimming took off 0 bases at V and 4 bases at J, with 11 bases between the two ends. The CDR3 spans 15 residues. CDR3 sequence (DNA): TGTGCCAGCAGCTTAGCTAGAAATCCGGCAGATACGCAGTATTTT. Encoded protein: CASSLARNPADTQYF.

CDR3 protein: CASSFSTFSGNTIYF. CDR3 coding DNA: TGTGCCAGCAGCTTCTCGACATTCTCTGGAAACACCATATATTTT. The V gene is TRBV7-9, the J gene TRBJ1-3, with D unresolved. CDR3 size: 15 residues. Per the germline V gene, CDR1 is SEHNR and CDR2 is FQNEAQ (reference sequence). V was clipped by 3 bases and J by 0 bases, with 9 bases between them.

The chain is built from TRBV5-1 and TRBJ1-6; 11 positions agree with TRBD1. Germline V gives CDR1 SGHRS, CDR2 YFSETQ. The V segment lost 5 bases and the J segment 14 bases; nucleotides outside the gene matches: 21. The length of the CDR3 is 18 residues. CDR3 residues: CASRALVGQGAGAESLHF. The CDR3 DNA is TGCGCCAGCAGAGCGCTAGTTGGACAGGGGGCTGGTGCTGAGTCCCTCCACTTT.

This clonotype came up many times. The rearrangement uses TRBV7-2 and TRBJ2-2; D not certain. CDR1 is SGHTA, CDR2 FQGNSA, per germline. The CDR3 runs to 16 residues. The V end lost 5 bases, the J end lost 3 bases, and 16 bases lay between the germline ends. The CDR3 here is CASSPPLRFYTGELFF. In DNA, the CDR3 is TGTGCCAGCAGCCCCCCCCTTCGATTCTACACCGGGGAGCTGTTTTTT.

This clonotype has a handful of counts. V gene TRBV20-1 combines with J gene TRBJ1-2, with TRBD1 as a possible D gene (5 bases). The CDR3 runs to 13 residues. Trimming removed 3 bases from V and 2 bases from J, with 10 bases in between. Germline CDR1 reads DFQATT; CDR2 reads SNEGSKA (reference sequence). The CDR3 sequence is CSASRGGNYGYTF. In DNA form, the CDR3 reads TGCAGTGCTAGCCGGGGGGGGAACTATGGCTACACCTTC.

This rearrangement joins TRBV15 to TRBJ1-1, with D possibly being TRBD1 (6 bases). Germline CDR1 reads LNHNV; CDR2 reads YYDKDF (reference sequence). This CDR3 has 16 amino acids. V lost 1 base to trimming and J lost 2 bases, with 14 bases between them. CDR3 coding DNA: TGTGCCACCAGCAGAGGGAGGGGGGGGCCCAACACTGAAGCTTTCTTT. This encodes CATSRGRGGPNTEAFF.

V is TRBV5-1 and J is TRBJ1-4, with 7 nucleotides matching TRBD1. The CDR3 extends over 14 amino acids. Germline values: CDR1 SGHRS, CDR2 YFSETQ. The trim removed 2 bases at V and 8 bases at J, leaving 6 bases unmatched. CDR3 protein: CASSLQGSREKLFF. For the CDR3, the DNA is TGCGCCAGCAGCTTACAGGGGAGTCGGGAAAAACTGTTTTTT.

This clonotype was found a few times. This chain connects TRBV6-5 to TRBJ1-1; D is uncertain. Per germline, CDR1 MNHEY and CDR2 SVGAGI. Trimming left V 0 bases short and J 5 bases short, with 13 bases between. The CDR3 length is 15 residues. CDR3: CASSYSHGGTTEAFF. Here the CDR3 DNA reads TGTGCCAGCAGTTACTCGCACGGAGGAACGACTGAAGCTTTCTTT.

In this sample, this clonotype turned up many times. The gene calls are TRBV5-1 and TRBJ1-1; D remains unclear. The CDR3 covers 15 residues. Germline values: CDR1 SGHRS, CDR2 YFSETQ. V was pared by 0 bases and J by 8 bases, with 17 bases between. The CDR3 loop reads CASSLGIKRQTEAFF. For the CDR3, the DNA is TGCGCCAGCAGCTTGGGAATTAAACGGCAGACAGAAGCTTTCTTT.

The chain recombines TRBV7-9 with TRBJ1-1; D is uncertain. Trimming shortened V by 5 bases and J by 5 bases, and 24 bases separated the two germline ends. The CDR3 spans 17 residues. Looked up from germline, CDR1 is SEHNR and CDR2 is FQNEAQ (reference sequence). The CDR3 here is CASSEHPDGLVGTEAFF. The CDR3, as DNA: TGTGCCAGCAGCGAACACCCGGACGGTTTGGTCGGAACTGAAGCTTTCTTT.

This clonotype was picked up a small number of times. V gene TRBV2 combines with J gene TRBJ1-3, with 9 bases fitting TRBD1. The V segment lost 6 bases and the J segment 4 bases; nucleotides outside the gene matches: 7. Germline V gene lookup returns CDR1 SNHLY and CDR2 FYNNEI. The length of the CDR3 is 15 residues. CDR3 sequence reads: CASRDPGQGGNTIYF. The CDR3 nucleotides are TGTGCCAGCAGGGATCCCGGACAGGGGGGAAACACCATATATTTT.

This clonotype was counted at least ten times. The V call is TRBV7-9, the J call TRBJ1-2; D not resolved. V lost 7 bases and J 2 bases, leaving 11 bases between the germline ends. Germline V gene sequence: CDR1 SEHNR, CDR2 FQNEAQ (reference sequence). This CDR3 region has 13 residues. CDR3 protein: CASTPGTNYGYTF. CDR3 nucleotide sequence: TGTGCCAGCACCCCAGGCACCAACTATGGCTACACCTTC.

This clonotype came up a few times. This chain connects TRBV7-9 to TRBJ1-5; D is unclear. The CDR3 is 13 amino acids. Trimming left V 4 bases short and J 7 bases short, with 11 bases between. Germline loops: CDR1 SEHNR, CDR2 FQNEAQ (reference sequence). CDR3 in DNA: TGTGCCAGCAGCTCTGGTCGAGGACAGCCCCAGCATTTT. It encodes CASSSGRGQPQHF.